This TCR beta chain was documented in a study of cytomegalovirus exposure and HLA in healthy donors. Study-level findings and limits: Within an earlier analysis, most TCR beta V segments proved productive either about 87% or about 30% of the time. The study labeled more than 150 TCR beta chains cytomegalovirus-associated.

Primers for the PCR totalled 60 Vbeta and 13 Jbeta. Original data processing: Later, 65 million to 90 million unique TCR beta chains were counted in an analysis, and roughly 11 million of them were shared. This table comes from immunoSEQ multiplex PCR, and its TCRdb copy is limited to in-frame clones, with some not included. V and J calls and clone size are those listed in that table; D and trimming were worked out from the DNA. The profile shows 190,000 or so clones, 82% of them singletons. A word on this clone: Its antigen is still unknown.

The sequenced material came from PBMCs. The sequence was obtained from a woman in her forties or fifties in good health and CMV-seropositive.

CDR3 amino acids: CASSLDLWEGAEAFF. The CDR3 region has the DNA TGTGCCAGCAGCTTAGATCTGTGGGAGGGCGCTGAAGCTTTCTTT. The rearrangement joins TRBV11-2 to TRBJ1-1; D uncertain. The germline gives CDR1 SGHAT, CDR2 FQNNGV. This CDR3 is built from 15 residues. The germline V and J ends were trimmed by 0 bases and 6 bases, with 14 bases remaining between them. The whole variable domain, remainder taken from reference TRBV11-2 and TRBJ1-1, is EAGVAQSPRYKIIEKRQSVAFWCNPISGHATLYWYQQILGQGPKLLIQFQNNGVVDDSQLPKDRFSAERLKGVDSTLKIQPAKLEDSAVYLCASSLDLWEGAEAFFGQGTRLTVV.